This T cell receptor beta chain was sequenced in a study of somatic mutations in cytotoxic T cells in rheumatoid arthritis. This table comes from immunoSEQ multiplex PCR, and its TCRdb copy is limited to in-frame clones, with some not included. The sample consists of over 15,000 clones, 65% to 70% of them appearing once. By positive magnetic bead selection, CD4+ and CD8+ cells were isolated, and their purity was checked by flow cytometry. Study results and caveats: In the expanded CD8+ clones, the antigen targets remained unknown. Rheumatoid arthritis patients showed CD8+ clonality increasing with age, unlike healthy controls. Rheumatoid arthritis patients showed slight TRBV07 underrepresentation, unadjusted for multiple comparisons.

Germline CDR1 SNHLY, CDR2 FYNNEI. The CDR3 is 13 amino acids. This clone is judged medium-sized. Its antigen is unknown. The chain joins TRBV2 to TRBJ2-1; D is unresolved. This receptor was obtained from an adult with rheumatoid arthritis. What was sequenced was CD8+ T cells sorted from blood. The CDR3 is CAKRERTYNEQFF. The CDR3 region has the DNA TGTGCTAAAAGGGAACGGACCTACAATGAGCAGTTCTTC.